This T cell receptor (beta chain) was observed in a study of CD8+ T cells in alopecia areata. Study summary: The study gave treated patients oral tofacitinib at 5 to 10 mg twice daily.

The ends lost 0 bases at V and 8 bases at J; junction bases unmatched: 5. Germline lookup yields CDR1 LGHNA and CDR2 YSLEER. The CDR3 is made up of 15 amino acids. It was cDNA, reverse transcribed from extracted RNA, that served as the sequencing template. Sequencing used immunoSEQ multiplex PCR; TCRdb keeps in-frame clones, though not all of them. The sample shows about 180,000 clones, approximately 53% of them seen only once. Sample treatment: oral pan-JAK inhibitor, 5-10 mg twice daily. The sorting of PBMCs gave CD4+ and CD8+ T cells. Overall study results and limits: Scalp sample data also include resident alphabeta T cells from normal skin.

With regard to this clone: The target antigen is unknown.

The receptor comes from a human donor with alopecia areata. This chain uses TRBV4-3 with TRBJ1-1; TRBD1 matches 11 bases. The sequencing here drew on CD8+ T cells sorted from blood, taken at week 24, from a patient treated with tofacitinib. CDR3 DNA sequence: TGCGCCAGCAGCCAAGATGGGACAGGGGGTGGGGAAGCTTTCTTT. Its translation: CASSQDGTGGGEAFF.